This TCR beta chain was identified in a study of blood T cell repertoires in COVID-19. In the study overall: Acute and convalescent COVID-19 samples came from the United States, Italy and Spain.

Authors' data handling: How many nucleated cells were present was estimated from reference gene primer amplification. Profiling relied on immunoSEQ multiplex PCR, and the TCRdb table lists in-frame clones only, not all of them. V, J and clone size were drawn from that table, and D and trimming were deduced from the DNA. The data show 200,000 to 300,000 clones, 81% seen once. The ends lost 4 bases at V and 2 bases at J; junction bases unmatched: 10. CDR1 and CDR2 (germline): SGHRS, YFSETQ. The CDR3 is 16 residues long. V gene TRBV5-1 combines with J gene TRBJ2-3; 7 nucleotides match TRBD2. This TCR was sampled from an elderly woman with COVID-19, enrolled during active disease. Sequencing used peripheral blood. CDR3 DNA sequence: TGCGCCAGCAGCGTTACCGGGACTACCCACACAGATACGCAGTATTTT. It translates to CASSVTGTTHTDTQYF.